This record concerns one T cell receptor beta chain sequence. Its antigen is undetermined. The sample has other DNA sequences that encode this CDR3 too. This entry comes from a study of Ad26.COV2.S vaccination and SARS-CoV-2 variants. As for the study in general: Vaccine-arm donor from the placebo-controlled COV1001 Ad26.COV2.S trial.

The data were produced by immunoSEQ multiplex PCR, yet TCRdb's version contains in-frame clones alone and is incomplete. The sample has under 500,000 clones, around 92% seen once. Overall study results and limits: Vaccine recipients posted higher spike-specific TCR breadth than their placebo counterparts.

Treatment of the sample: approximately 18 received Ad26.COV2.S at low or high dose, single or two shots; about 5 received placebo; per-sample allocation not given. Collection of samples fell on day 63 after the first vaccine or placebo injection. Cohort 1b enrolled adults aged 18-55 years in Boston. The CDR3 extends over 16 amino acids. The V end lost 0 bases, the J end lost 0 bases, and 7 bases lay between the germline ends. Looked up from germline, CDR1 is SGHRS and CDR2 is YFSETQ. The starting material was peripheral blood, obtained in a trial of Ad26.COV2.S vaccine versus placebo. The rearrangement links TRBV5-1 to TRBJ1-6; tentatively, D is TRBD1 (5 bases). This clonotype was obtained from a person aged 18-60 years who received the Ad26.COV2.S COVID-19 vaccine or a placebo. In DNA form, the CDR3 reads TGCGCCAGCAGCTTGGGGGGGAGCTCCTATAATTCACCCCTCCACTTT. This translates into CASSLGGSSYNSPLHF.